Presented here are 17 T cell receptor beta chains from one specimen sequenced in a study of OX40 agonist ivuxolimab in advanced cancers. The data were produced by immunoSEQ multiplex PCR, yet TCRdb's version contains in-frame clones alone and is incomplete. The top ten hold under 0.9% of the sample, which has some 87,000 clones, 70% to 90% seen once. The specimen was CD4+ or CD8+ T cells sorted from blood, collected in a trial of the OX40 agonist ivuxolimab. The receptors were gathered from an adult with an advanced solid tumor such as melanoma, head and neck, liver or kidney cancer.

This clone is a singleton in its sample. The CDR3 region is CSVDGGRAADTQYF. CDR3 coding DNA: TGCAGCGTGGATGGGGGAAGGGCGGCAGATACGCAGTATTTT. The rearrangement uses TRBV29-1 and TRBJ2-3; perhaps D is TRBD1 or TRBD2 (5 bases each). Looked up from germline, CDR1 is SQVTM and CDR2 is ANQGSEA. V lost 6 bases and J lost 4, with 17 bases in between. This CDR3 is 14 amino acids long.

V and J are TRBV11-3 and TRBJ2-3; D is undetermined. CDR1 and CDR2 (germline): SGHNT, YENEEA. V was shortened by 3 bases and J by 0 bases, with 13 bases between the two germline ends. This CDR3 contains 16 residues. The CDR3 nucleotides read TGTGCCAGCAGCTTGGGTACCCACCCTAGCACAGATACGCAGTATTTT. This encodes CASSLGTHPSTDTQYF.

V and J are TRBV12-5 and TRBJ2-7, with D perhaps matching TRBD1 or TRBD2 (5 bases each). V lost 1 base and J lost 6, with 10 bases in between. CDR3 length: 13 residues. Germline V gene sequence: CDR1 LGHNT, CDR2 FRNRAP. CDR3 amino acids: CASGLGGSGEQYF. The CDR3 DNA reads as TGTGCTAGTGGTTTGGGGGGGAGCGGCGAGCAGTACTTC.

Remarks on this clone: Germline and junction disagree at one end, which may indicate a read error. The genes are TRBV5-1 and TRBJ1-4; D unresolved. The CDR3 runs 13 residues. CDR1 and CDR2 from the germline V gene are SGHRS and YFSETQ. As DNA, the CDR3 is TGCGCCAGCAGTTTGGACACTAATGAAAAACTGTTTTTT. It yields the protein CASSLDTNEKLFF.

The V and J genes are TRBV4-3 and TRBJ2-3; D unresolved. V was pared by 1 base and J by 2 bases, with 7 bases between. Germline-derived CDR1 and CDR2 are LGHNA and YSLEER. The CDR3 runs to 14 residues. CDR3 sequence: CASSQGLFTDTQYF. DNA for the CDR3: TGCGCCAGCAGCCAAGGGCTCTTCACAGATACGCAGTATTTT.

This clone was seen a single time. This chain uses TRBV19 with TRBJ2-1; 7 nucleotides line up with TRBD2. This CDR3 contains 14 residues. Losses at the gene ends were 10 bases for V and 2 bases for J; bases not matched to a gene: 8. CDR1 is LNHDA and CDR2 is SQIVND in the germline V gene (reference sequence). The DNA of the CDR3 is TGTGCCACCAAAGGCCTAGCGGCCTACAATGAGCAGTTCTTC. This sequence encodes CATKGLAAYNEQFF.

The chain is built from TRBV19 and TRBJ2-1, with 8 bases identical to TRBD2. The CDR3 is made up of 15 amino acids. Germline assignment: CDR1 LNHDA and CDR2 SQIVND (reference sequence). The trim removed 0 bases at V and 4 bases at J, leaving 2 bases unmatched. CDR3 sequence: CASSIETSGYNEQFF. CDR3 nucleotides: TGTGCCAGTAGTATAGAAACTAGCGGTTACAATGAGCAGTTCTTC.

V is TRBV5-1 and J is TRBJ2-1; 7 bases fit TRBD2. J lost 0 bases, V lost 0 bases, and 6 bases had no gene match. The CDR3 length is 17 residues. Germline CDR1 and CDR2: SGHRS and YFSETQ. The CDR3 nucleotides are TGCGCCAGCAGCTTGGGTCTGCGCGGGAGCTCCTACAATGAGCAGTTCTTC. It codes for CASSLGLRGSSYNEQFF.

This CDR3 is CASSQDRFEGVKELFF. The CDR3 bases are TGCGCCAGCAGCCAAGATAGATTTGAGGGGGTTAAGGAGCTGTTTTTT. J is TRBJ2-2 and V is TRBV4-1; D is perhaps TRBD1 (6 bases). The CDR3 is made up of 16 amino acids. Trimming pared 0 bases from V and 10 bases from J, leaving 18 bases between. Germline CDR1 is MGHRA and CDR2 is YSYEKL.

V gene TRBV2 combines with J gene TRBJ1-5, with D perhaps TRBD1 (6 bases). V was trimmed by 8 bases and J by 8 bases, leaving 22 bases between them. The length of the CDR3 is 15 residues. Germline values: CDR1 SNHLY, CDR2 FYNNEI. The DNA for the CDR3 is TGTGCCAGCTCCGACCTTCTGGGGGGCATGGAGCCCCAGCATTTT. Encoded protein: CASSDLLGGMEPQHF.

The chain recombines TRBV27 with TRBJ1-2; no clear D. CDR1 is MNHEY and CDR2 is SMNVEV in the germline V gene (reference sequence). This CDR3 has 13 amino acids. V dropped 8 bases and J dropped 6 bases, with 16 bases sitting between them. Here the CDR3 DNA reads TGTGCCAGCCGGCGGAATTCAGACCATGGCTACACCTTC. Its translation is CASRRNSDHGYTF.

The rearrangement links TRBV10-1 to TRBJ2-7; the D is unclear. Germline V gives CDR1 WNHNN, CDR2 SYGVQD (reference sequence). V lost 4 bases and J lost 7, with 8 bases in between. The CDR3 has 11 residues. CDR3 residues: CASSGAREQYF. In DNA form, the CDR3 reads TGCGCCAGCAGTGGGGCTAGGGAGCAGTACTTC.

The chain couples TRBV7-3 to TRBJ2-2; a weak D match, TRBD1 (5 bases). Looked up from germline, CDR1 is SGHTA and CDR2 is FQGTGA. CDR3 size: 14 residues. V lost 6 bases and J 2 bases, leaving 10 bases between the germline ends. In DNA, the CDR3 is TGTGCCAGCAGTTCCGACAGTAACACCGGGGAGCTGTTTTTT. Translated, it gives CASSSDSNTGELFF.

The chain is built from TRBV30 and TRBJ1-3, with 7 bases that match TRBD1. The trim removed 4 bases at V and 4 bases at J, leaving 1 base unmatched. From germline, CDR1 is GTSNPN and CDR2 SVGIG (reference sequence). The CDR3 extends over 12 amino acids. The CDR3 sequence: CAWTGGGNTIYF. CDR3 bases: TGTGCCTGGACAGGGGGAGGAAACACCATATATTTT. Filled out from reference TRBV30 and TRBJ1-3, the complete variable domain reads SQTIHQWPATLVQPVGSPLSLECTVEGTSNPNLYWYRQAAGRGLQLLFYSVGIGQISSEVPQNLSASRPQDRQFILSSKKLLLSDSGFYLCAWTGGGNTIYFGEGSWLTVV.

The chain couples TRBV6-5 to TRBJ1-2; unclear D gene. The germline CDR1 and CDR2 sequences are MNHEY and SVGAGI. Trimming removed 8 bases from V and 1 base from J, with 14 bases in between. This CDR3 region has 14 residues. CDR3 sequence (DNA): TGTGCCAGCCGACCTTACTCGGATAACTATGGCTACACCTTC. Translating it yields CASRPYSDNYGYTF.

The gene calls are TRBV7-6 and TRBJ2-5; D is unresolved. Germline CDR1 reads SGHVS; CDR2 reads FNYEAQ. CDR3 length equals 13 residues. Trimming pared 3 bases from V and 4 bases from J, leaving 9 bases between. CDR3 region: CASSLSFGETQYF. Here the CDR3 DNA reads TGTGCCAGCAGCTTGTCATTTGGAGAGACCCAGTACTTC.

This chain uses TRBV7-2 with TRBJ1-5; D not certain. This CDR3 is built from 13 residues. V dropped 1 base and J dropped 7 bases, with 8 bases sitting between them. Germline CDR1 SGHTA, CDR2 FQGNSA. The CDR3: CASSLDRKQPQHF. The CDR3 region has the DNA TGTGCCAGCAGCTTAGATCGAAAACAGCCCCAGCATTTT.